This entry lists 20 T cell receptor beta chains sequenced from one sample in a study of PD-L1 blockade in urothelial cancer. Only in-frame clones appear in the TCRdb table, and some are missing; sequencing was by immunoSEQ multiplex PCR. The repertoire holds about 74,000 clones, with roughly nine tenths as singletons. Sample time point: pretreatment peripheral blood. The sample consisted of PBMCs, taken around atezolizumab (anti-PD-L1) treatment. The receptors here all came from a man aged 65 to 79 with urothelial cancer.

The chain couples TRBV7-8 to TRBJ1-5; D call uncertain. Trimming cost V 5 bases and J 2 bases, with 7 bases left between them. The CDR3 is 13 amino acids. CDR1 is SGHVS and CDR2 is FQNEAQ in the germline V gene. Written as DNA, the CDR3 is TGTGCCAGCAGCCACCAGGGCAATCAGCCCCAGCATTTT. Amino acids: CASSHQGNQPQHF.

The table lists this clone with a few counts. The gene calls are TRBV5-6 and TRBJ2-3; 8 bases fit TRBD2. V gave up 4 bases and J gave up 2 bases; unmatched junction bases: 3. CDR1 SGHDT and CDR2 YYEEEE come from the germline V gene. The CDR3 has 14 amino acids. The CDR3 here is CASSVGRATDTQYF. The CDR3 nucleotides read TGTGCCAGCAGCGTCGGGAGGGCCACAGATACGCAGTATTTT. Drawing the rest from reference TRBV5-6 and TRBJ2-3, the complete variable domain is DAGVTQSPTHLIKTRGQQVTLRCSPKSGHDTVSWYQQALGQGPQFIFQYYEEEERQRGNFPDRFSGHQFPNYSSELNVNALLLGDSALYLCASSVGRATDTQYFGPGTRLTVL.

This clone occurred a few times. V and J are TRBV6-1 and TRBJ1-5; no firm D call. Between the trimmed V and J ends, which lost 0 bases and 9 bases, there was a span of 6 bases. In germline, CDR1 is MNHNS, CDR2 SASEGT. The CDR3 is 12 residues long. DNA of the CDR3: TGTGCCAGCAGTGAAGCGCGAGGGCCCCAGCATTTT. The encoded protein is CASSEARGPQHF.

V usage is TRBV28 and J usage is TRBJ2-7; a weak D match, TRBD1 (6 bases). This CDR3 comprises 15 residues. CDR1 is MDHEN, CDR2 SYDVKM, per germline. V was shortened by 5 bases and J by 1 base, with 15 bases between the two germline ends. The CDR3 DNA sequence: TGTGCCAGCAGTCCCTCCCTAGGGACATCCTACGAGCAGTACTTC. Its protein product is CASSPSLGTSYEQYF.

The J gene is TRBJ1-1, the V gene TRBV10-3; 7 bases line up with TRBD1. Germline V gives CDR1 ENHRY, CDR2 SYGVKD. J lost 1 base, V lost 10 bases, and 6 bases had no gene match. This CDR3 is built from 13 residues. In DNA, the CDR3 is TGTGCCAGTACAGGGGCGCAGAACACTGAAGCTTTCTTT. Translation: CASTGAQNTEAFF.

The CDR3 sequence: CASSTPPGCPYEQYF. The CDR3 nucleotides read TGTGCCAGCAGCACGCCCCCGGGGTGCCCCTACGAGCAGTACTTC. This chain connects TRBV7-3 to TRBJ2-7; D may be TRBD2 (5 bases). This CDR3 region has 15 residues. Deletions cut 5 bases from V and 2 bases from J, with 16 bases between. Germline-derived CDR1 and CDR2 are SGHTA and FQGTGA.

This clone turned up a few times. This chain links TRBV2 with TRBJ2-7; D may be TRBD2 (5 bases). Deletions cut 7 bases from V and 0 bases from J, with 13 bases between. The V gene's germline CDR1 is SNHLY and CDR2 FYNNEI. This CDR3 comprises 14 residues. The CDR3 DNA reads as TGTGCCAGCATATTCGCTGGGAGCTCCTACGAGCAGTACTTC. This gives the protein CASIFAGSSYEQYF.

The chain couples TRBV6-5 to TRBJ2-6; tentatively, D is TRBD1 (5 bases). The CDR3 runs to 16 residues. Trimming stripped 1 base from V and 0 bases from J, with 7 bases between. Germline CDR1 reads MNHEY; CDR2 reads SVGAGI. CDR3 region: CASSYFTGSGANVLTF. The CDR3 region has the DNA TGTGCCAGCAGTTACTTCACAGGCTCTGGGGCCAACGTCCTGACTTTC.

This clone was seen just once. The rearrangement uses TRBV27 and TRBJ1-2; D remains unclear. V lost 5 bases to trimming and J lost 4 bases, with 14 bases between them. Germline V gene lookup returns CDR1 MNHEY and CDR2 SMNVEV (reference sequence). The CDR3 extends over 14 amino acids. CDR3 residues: CASSPWEEGYGYTF. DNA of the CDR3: TGTGCCAGCAGTCCCTGGGAGGAGGGCTATGGCTACACCTTC.

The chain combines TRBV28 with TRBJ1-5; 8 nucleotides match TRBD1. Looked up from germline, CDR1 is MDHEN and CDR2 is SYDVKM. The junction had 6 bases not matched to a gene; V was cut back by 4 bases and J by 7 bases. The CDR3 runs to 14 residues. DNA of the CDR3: TGTGCCAGCAGTTCAGGGGGCGGGTTCCAGCCCCAGCATTTT. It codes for CASSSGGGFQPQHF.

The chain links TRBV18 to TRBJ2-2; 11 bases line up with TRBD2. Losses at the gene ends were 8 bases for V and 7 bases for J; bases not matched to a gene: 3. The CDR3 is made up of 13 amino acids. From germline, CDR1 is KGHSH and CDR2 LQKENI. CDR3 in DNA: TGTGCCAGCACGGGACTAGCGGTCGGGGAGCTGTTTTTT. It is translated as CASTGLAVGELFF. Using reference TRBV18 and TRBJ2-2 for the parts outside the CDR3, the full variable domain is NAGVMQNPRHLVRRRGQEARLRCSPMKGHSHVYWYRQLPEEGLKFMVYLQKENIIDESGMPKERFSAEFPKEGPSILRIQQVVRGDSAAYFCASTGLAVGELFFGEGSRLTVL.

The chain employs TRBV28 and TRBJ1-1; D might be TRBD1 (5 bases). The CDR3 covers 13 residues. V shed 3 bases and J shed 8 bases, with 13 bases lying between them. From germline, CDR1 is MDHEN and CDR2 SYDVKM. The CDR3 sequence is CASSLMDTREAFF. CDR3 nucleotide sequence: TGTGCCAGCAGTTTGATGGACACGAGGGAAGCTTTCTTT.

The CDR3 DNA reads as TGTGCCAGCAGACCGACAGGGGGCCCCGGGGAGCTGTTTTTT. This encodes CASRPTGGPGELFF. The rearrangement uses TRBV4-2 and TRBJ2-2; 10 nucleotides match TRBD1. This CDR3 contains 14 residues. The J segment lost 6 bases and the V segment lost 6 bases, leaving 4 bases of the junction unmatched. The germline V gene has CDR1 LGHNA and CDR2 YNFKEQ.

This CDR3 is CASSLATGTSGVSYEQYF. CDR3 coding DNA: TGCGCCAGCAGCTTGGCTACCGGGACTAGCGGGGTCTCCTACGAGCAGTACTTC. The rearrangement joins TRBV5-1 to TRBJ2-7, with TRBD2 matching 13 bases. The length of the CDR3 is 18 residues. V shed 0 bases, J shed 0 bases, and the junction held 6 bases outside the gene matches. Germline values: CDR1 SGHRS, CDR2 YFSETQ.

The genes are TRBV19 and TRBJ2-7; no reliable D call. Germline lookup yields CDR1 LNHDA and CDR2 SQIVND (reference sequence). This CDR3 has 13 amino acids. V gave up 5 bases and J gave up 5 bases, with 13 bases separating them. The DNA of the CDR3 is TGTGCCAGTAGTTTGAGCCCAACGGACGAGCAGTACTTC. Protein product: CASSLSPTDEQYF.

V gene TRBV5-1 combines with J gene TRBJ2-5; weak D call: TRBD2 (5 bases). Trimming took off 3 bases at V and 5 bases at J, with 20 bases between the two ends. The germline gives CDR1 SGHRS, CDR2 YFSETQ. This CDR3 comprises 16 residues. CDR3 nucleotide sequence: TGCGCCAGCAGCTCAAGGACGGGAAGCAGAGAGGAGACCCAGTACTTC. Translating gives CASSSRTGSREETQYF.

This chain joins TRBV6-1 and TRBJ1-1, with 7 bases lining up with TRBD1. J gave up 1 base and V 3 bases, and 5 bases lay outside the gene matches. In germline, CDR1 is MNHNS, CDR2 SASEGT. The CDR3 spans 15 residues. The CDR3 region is CASSDTGTENTEAFF. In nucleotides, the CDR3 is TGTGCCAGCAGTGATACCGGGACAGAGAACACTGAAGCTTTCTTT.

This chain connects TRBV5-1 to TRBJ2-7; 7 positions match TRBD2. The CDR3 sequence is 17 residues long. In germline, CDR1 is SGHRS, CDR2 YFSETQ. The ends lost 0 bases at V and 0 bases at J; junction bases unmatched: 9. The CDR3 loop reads CASSLVPSGKDSYEQYF. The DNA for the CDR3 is TGCGCCAGCAGCTTGGTTCCTAGCGGAAAAGACTCCTACGAGCAGTACTTC.

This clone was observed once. CDR3 DNA sequence: TGTGCCAGCAACAGACAGGGGGCCACTGAAGCTTTCTTT. It specifies CASNRQGATEAFF. V usage is TRBV6-5 and J usage is TRBJ1-1; 10 nucleotides match TRBD1. CDR1 and CDR2 (germline): MNHEY, SVGAGI. Germline trimming cut 7 bases from V and 4 bases from J; bases unmatched to any gene: 3. CDR3 length: 13 residues.

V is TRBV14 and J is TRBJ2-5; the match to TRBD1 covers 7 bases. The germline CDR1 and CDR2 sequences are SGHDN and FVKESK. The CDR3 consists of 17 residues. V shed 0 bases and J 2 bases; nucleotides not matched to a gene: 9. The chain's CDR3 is CASSQDRQGVSQETQYF. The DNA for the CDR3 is TGTGCCAGCAGCCAAGATCGGCAGGGGGTCTCTCAAGAGACCCAGTACTTC.